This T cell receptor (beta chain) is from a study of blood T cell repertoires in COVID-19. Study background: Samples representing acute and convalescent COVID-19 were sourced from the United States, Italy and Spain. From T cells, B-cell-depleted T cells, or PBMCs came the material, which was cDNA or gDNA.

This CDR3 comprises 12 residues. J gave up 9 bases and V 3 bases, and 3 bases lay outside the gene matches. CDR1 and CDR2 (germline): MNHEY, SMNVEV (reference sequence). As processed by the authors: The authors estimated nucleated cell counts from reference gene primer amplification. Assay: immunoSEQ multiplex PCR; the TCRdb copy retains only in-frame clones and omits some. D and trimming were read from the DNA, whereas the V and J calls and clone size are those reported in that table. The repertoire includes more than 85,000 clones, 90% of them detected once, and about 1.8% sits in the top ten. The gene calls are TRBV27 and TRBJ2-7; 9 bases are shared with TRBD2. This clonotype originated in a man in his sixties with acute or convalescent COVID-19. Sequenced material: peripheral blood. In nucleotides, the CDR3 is TGTGCCAGCAGTTTTAGCGGGAGTCCGCAGTACTTC. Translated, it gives CASSFSGSPQYF.